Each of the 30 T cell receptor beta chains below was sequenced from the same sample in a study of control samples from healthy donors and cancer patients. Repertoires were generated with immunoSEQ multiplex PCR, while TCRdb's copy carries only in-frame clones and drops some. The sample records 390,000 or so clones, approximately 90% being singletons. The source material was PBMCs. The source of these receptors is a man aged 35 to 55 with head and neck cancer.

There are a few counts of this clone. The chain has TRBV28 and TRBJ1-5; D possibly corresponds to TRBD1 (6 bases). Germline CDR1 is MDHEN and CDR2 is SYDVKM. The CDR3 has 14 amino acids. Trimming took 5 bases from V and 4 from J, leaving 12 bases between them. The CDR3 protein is CASSLQGGNQPQHF. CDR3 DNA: TGTGCCAGCAGTCTACAGGGAGGGAATCAGCCCCAGCATTTT.

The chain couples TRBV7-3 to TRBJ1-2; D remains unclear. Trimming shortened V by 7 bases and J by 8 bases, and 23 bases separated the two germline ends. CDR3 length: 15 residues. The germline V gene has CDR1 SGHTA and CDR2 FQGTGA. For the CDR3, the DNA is TGTGCCAGCACCCCTCAATCCTGCCGATTTGGAGGCTACACCTTC. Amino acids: CASTPQSCRFGGYTF.

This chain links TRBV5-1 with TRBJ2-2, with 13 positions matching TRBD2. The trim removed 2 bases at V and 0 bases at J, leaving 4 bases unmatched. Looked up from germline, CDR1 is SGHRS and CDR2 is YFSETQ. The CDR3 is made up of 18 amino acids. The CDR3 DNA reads TGCGCCAGCAGCTTACTAGCGGGGGGGATTTCGAACACCGGGGAGCTGTTTTTT. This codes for CASSLLAGGISNTGELFF.

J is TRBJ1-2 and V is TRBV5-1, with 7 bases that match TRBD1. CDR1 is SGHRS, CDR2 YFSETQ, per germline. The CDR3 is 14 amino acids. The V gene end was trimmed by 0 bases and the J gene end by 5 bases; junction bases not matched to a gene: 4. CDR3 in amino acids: CASSLEQGWYGYTF. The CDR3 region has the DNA TGCGCCAGCAGCTTGGAACAGGGGTGGTATGGCTACACCTTC.

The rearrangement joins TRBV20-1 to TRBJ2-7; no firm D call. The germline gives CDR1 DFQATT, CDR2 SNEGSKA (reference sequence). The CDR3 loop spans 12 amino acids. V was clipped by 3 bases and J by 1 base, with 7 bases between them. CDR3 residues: CSASEESYEQYF. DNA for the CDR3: TGCAGTGCTAGTGAAGAGTCCTACGAGCAGTACTTC.

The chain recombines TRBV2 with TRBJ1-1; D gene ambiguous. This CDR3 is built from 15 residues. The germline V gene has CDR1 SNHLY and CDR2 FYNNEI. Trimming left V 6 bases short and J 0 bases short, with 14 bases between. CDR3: CASRLNSLLNTEAFF. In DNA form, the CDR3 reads TGTGCCAGCAGACTAAACAGCCTACTGAACACTGAAGCTTTCTTT. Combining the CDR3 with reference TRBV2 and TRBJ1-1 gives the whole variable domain EPEVTQTPSHQVTQMGQEVILRCVPISNHLYFYWYRQILGQKVEFLVSFYNNEISEKSEIFDDQFSVERPDGSNFTLKIRSTKLEDSAMYFCASRLNSLLNTEAFFGQGTRLTVV.

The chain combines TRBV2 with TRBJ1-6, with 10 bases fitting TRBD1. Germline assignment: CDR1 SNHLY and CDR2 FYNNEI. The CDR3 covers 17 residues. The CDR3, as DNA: TGTGCAACCGCGAAGGGACAGGGGAGCTCCTATAATTCACCCCTCCACTTT. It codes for CATAKGQGSSYNSPLHF.

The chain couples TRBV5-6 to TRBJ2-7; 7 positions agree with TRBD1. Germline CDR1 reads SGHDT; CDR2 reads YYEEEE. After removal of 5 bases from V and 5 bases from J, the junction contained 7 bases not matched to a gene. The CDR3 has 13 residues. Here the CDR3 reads CASRVTGSNEQYF. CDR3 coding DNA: TGTGCCAGCAGGGTGACAGGGAGCAACGAGCAGTACTTC.

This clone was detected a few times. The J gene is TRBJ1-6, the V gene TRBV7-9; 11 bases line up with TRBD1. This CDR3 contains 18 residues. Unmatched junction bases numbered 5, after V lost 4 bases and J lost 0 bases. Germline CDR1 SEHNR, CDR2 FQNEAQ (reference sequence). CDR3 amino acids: CASSSVGTGGSYNSPLHF. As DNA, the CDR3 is TGTGCCAGCAGCTCCGTGGGGACAGGGGGCTCCTATAATTCACCCCTCCACTTT.

The CDR3 nucleotides are TGTGCCAGCAGCCAAATTTTCGACAGCACCTACGAGCAGTACTTC. Protein product: CASSQIFDSTYEQYF. The chain uses TRBV11-2 and TRBJ2-7; D is possibly TRBD1 (5 bases). Germline CDR1 and CDR2: SGHAT and FQNNGV. The CDR3 runs to 15 residues. Trimming shortened V by 5 bases and J by 2 bases, and 16 bases separated the two germline ends.

The CDR3 reads CASSQTQGCGYTF. In DNA, the CDR3 is TGTGCCAGCAGCCAAACCCAGGGTTGTGGCTACACCTTC. The V and J genes are TRBV3-1 (or the pseudogene TRBV3-2) and TRBJ1-2; possible D gene TRBD1, 5 bases. The CDR3 is 13 amino acids. Trimming pared 2 bases from V and 7 bases from J, leaving 11 bases between. CDR1 LGHDT and CDR2 YNNKEL come from the germline V gene (reference sequence).

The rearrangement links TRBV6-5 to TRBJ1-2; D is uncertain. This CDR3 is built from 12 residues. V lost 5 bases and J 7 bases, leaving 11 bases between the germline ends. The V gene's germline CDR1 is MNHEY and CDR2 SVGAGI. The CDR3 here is CASSPFVGGYTF. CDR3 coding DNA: TGTGCCAGCAGTCCCTTTGTTGGTGGCTACACCTTC.

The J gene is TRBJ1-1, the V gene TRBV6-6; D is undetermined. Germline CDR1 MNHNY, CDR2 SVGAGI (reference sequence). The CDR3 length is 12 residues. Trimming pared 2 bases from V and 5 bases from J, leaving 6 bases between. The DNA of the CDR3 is TGTGCCAGCAGTTACGGGGAGACTGAAGCTTTCTTT. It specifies CASSYGETEAFF.

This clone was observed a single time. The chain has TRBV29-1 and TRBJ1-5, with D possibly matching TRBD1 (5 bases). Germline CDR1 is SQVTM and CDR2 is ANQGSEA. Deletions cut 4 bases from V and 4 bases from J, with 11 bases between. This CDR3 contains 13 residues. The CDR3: CSVAWDLNQPQHF. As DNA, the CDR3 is TGCAGCGTTGCCTGGGACTTAAATCAGCCCCAGCATTTT.

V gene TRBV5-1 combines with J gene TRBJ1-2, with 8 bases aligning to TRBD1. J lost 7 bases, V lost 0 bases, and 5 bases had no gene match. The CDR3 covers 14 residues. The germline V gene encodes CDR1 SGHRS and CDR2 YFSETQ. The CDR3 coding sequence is TGCGCCAGCAGCTTGGCGGGACAGGCAAGTGGCTACACCTTC. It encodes CASSLAGQASGYTF.

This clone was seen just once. The DNA for the CDR3 is TGTGCCACCAGTGATCCCGGGACTAGCGGGAGCTTCGATACGCAGTATTTT. Translating it yields CATSDPGTSGSFDTQYF. This chain uses TRBV24-1 with TRBJ2-3; TRBD2 aligns across 14 bases. J gave up 6 bases and V 3 bases, and 7 bases lay outside the gene matches. Germline V gene sequence: CDR1 KGHDR, CDR2 SFDVKD. The CDR3 extends over 17 amino acids.

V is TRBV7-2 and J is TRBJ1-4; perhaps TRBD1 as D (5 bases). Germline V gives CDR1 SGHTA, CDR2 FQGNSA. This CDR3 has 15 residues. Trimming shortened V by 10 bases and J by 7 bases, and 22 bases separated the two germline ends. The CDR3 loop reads CATSSGTLSGEKLFF. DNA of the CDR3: TGTGCCACCTCATCCGGGACTTTAAGCGGTGAAAAACTGTTTTTT.

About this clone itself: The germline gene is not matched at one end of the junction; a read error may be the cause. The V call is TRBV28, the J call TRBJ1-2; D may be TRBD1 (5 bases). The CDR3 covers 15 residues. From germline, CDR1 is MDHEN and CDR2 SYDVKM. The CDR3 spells CASSLFQGANYGYTF. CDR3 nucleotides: TGTGCCAGCAGCTTATTCCAGGGAGCTAACTATGGCTACACCTTC.

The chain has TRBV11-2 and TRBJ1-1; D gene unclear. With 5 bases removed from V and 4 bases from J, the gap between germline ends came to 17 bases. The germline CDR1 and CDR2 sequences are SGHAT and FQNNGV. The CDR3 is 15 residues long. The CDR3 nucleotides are TGTGCCAGCAGCCCCTACAGTACCGGGCTCACTGAAGCTTTCTTT. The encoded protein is CASSPYSTGLTEAFF.

The CDR3 sequence: CASSQELAAYNEQFF. The CDR3, as DNA: TGTGCCAGCAGCCAAGAACTAGCGGCGTACAATGAGCAGTTCTTC. The chain joins TRBV4-2 to TRBJ2-1, with TRBD2 matching 8 bases. This CDR3 is 15 amino acids long. The germline gives CDR1 LGHNA, CDR2 YNFKEQ. V lost 0 bases, J lost 4 bases, and 2 bases stayed unmatched.

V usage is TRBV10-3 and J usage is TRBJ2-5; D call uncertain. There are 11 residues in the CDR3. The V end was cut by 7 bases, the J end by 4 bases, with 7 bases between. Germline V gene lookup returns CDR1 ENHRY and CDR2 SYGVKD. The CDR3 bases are TGTGCCATCAAGGGCCCAGAGACCCAGTACTTC. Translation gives CAIKGPETQYF.

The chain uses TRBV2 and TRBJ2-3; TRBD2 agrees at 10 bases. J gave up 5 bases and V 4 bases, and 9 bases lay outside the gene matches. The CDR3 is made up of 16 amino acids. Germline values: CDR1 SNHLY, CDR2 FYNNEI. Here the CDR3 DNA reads TGTGCCAGCAGTGGTGTAGCGGGGGGCCCTCAAGATACGCAGTATTTT. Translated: CASSGVAGGPQDTQYF.

CDR3 protein: CASYLEPDRANNEQFF. The CDR3 DNA sequence: TGTGCCAGCTACCTGGAGCCGGACAGGGCGAACAATGAGCAGTTCTTC. V gene TRBV2 combines with J gene TRBJ2-1, with 8 bases that match TRBD1. The germline gives CDR1 SNHLY, CDR2 FYNNEI. The junction had 14 bases not matched to a gene; V was cut back by 8 bases and J by 5 bases. CDR3 length: 16 amino acids.

CDR3 sequence reads: CASSGGGGGTEAFF. The DNA of the CDR3 is TGCGCCAGCAGCGGGGGCGGGGGAGGCACTGAAGCTTTCTTT. This chain uses TRBV5-1 with TRBJ1-1, with D perhaps matching TRBD1 (6 bases). The germline V and J ends were trimmed by 4 bases and 4 bases, with 14 bases remaining between them. Germline CDR1 reads SGHRS; CDR2 reads YFSETQ. The CDR3 contains 14 residues.

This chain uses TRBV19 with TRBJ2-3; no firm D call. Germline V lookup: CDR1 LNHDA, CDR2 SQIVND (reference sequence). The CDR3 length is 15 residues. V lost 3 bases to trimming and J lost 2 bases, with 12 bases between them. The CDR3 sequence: CASSIRGRYTDTQYF. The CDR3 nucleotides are TGTGCCAGTAGTATCCGCGGACGGTACACAGATACGCAGTATTTT. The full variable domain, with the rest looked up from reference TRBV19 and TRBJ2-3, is DGGITQSPKYLFRKEGQNVTLSCEQNLNHDAMYWYRQDPGQGLRLIYYSQIVNDFQKGDIAEGYSVSREKKESFPLTVTSAQKNPTAFYLCASSIRGRYTDTQYFGPGTRLTVL.

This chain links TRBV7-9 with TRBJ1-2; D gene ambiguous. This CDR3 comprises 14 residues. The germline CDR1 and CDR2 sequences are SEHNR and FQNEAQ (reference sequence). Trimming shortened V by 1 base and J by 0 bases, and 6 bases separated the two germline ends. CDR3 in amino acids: CASSLGTANYGYTF. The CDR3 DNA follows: TGTGCCAGCAGCTTAGGGACGGCTAACTATGGCTACACCTTC.

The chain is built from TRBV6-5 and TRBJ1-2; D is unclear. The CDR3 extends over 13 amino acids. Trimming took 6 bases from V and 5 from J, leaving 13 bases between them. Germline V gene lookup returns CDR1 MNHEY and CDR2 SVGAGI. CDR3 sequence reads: CASRELGWYGYTF. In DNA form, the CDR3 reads TGTGCCAGCAGGGAGCTTGGTTGGTATGGCTACACCTTC.

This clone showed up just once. The CDR3 DNA sequence: TGTGCCAGCAGCCAAGTTTCAGTCTATGGCTACACCTTC. It codes for CASSQVSVYGYTF. This sequence joins TRBV3-1 (or the pseudogene TRBV3-2) and TRBJ1-2; D is unclear. The CDR3 has 13 amino acids. The V and J ends lost 1 base and 4 bases respectively, with 7 bases between them. The V gene's germline CDR1 is LGHDT and CDR2 YNNKEL (reference sequence).

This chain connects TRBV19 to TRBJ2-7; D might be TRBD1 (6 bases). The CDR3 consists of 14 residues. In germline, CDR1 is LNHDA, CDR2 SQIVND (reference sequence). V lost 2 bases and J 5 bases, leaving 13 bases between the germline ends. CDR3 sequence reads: CASSIRQVSDEQYF. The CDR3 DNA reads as TGTGCCAGTAGTATACGACAGGTCTCAGACGAGCAGTACTTC.

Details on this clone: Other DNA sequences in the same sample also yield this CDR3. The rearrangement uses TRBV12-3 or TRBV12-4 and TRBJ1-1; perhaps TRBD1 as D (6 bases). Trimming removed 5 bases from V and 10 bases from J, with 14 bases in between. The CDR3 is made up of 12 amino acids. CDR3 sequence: CASSPTGRVAFF. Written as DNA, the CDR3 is TGTGCCAGCAGTCCAACAGGGCGGGTAGCTTTCTTT.